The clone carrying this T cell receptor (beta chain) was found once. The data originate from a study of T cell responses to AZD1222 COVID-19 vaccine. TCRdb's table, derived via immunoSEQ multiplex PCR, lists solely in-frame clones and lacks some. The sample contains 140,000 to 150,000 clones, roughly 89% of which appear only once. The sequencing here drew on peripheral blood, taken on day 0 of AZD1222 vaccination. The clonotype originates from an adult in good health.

The CDR3 sequence: CASSLEVQGNYGYTF. CDR3 coding DNA: TGTGCCAGCAGCTTGGAGGTACAGGGCAACTATGGCTACACCTTC. The chain employs TRBV5-4 and TRBJ1-2, with D maybe TRBD1 (6 bases). This CDR3 is 15 amino acids long. V lost 0 bases and J lost 2, with 11 bases in between. Germline CDR1 is SGHNT and CDR2 is YYREEE (reference sequence).